Here is one T cell receptor (beta chain) with its context. V lost 5 bases, J lost 4 bases, and 15 bases lay in between. Germline V lookup: CDR1 SGHTA, CDR2 FQGTGA. This CDR3 spans 16 amino acids. As handled by the study authors: Reference gene primer amplification yielded estimated nucleated cell counts. The table came from immunoSEQ multiplex PCR; TCRdb's copy has only in-frame clones and leaves some out. Clonal size and the V and J genes are those of that table, whereas D and trimming came from the DNA. The sample has 75,000 to 80,000 clones; over 75% are singletons. The data originate from a study of blood T cell repertoires in COVID-19. Background on the study: Italy, Spain and the United States were the sources of the convalescent and acute COVID-19 samples. The analysed material was cDNA or gDNA that came from T cells, B-cell-depleted T cells, or PBMCs.

This clonotype was obtained from a human donor in a cohort sampled during active COVID-19. This chain uses TRBV7-3 with TRBJ1-6; D may be TRBD1 (5 bases). The specimen sequenced was peripheral blood. In nucleotides, the CDR3 is TGTGCCAGCAGCCAGCAGGGTTCCCCTTATAATTCACCCCTCCACTTT. Protein: CASSQQGSPYNSPLHF.